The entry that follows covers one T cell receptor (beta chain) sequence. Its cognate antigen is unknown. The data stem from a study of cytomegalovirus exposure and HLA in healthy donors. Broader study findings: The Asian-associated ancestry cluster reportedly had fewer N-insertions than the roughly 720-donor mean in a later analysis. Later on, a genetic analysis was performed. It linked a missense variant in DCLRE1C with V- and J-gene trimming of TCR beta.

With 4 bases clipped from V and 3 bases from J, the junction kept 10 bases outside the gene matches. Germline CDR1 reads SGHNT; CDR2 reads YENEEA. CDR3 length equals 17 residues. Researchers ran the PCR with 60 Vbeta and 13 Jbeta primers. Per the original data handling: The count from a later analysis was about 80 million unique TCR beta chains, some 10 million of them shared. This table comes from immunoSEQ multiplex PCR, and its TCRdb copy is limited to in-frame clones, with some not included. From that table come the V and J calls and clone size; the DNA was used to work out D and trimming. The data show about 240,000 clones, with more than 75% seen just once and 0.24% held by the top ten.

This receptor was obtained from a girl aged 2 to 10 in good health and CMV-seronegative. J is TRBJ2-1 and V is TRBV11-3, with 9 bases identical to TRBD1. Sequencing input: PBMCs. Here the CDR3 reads CASSSAIGTGNYNEQFF. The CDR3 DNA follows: TGTGCCAGCAGCTCCGCTATAGGGACAGGGAACTACAATGAGCAGTTCTTC.